Each of the 21 T cell receptor beta chains below was sequenced from the same sample in a study of shared clonotypes between healthy human individuals. Method: immunoSEQ multiplex PCR; TCRdb's copy keeps in-frame clones and lacks some. The sample carries about 2.4 million clones, over 85% recorded once. Sequenced material: naive CD4+ T cells from PBMCs. Specified subset: CD45RA+ positively selected. Receptor source: a man between 18 and 29 years old in good health. Some clones in this sample may be carry-over from other donors' samples.

This chain joins TRBV5-4 and TRBJ2-1, with no clear D. From germline, CDR1 is SGHNT and CDR2 YYREEE (reference sequence). This CDR3 is 13 amino acids long. The V end lost 8 bases, the J end lost 11 bases, and 20 bases lay between the germline ends. CDR3: CASRPLSLPKQFF. In DNA form, the CDR3 reads TGTGCCAGTCGGCCTTTGTCCCTCCCGAAGCAGTTCTTC. The full variable domain, in which reference TRBV5-4 and TRBJ2-1 provide the parts outside the CDR3, is ETGVTQSPTHLIKTRGQQVTLRCSSQSGHNTVSWYQQALGQGPQFIFQYYREEENGRGNFPPRFSGLQFPNYSSELNVNALELDDSALYLCASRPLSLPKQFFGPGTRLTVL.

The chain carries TRBV19 and TRBJ1-5; TRBD1 agrees at 7 bases. Germline V CDR1 and CDR2: LNHDA, SQIVND (reference sequence). V dropped 1 base and J dropped 3; count of bases not matched to a gene: 3. The CDR3 totals 15 residues. The CDR3 coding sequence is TGTGCCAGTAGTATAGGACAGGGCCACAATCAGCCCCAGCATTTT. It yields the protein CASSIGQGHNQPQHF.

This chain uses TRBV11-1 with TRBJ2-1, with a tentative D call TRBD1 (6 bases). Deletions cut 5 bases from V and 8 bases from J, with 10 bases between. The CDR3 has 12 residues. Germline V gene data show CDR1 as SGHAT and CDR2 as FQDESV (reference sequence). The DNA of the CDR3 is TGTGCCAGCAGCATTCAGGGGTATGAGCAGTTCTTC. This translates into CASSIQGYEQFF.

The V gene is TRBV29-1, the J gene TRBJ2-5; a possible D gene is TRBD2 (7 bases). The CDR3 extends over 14 amino acids. Germline loops: CDR1 SQVTM, CDR2 ANQGSEA. V dropped 4 bases and J dropped 4 bases, with 16 bases sitting between them. The CDR3 protein is CSVGIGGGAETQYF. CDR3 in DNA: TGCAGCGTTGGGATTGGGGGGGGCGCAGAGACCCAGTACTTC.

This clone appeared once. V and J are TRBV5-1 and TRBJ2-1; perhaps TRBD1 as D (6 bases). V lost 4 bases to trimming and J lost 8 bases, with 16 bases between them. From germline, CDR1 is SGHRS and CDR2 YFSETQ. This CDR3 has 14 amino acids. The CDR3 DNA reads as TGCGCCAGCAGCACCAAACAGACAGGAGATGAGCAGTTCTTC. Translating gives CASSTKQTGDEQFF.

CDR3: CASRQAGPEAFF. In DNA, the CDR3 is TGCGCCAGTAGACAGGCTGGTCCTGAAGCTTTCTTT. The gene calls are TRBV10-2 and TRBJ1-1; perhaps TRBD1 as D (6 bases). Looked up from germline, CDR1 is WSHSY and CDR2 is SAAADI. Trimming left V 9 bases short and J 6 bases short, with 14 bases between. CDR3 length equals 12 residues.

The gene calls are TRBV15 and TRBJ2-5; 7 nucleotides line up with TRBD1. The V and J ends lost 0 bases and 6 bases, in that order; junction bases with no gene match: 4. Germline values: CDR1 LNHNV, CDR2 YYDKDF (reference sequence). The CDR3 totals 14 residues. The CDR3 nucleotides are TGTGCCACCAGCAGAGAAACAGGGGAAAAGACCCAGTACTTC. Residues: CATSRETGEKTQYF.

This clone was recorded only once. This chain joins TRBV27 and TRBJ1-1; D possibly corresponds to TRBD1 (5 bases). CDR3 length: 13 residues. Trimming left V 8 bases short and J 3 bases short, with 13 bases between. Germline V gene sequence: CDR1 MNHEY, CDR2 SMNVEV (reference sequence). The CDR3 protein is CASGYTGDTEAFF. CDR3 DNA: TGTGCCAGCGGTTATACAGGAGACACTGAAGCTTTCTTT.

DNA for the CDR3: TGTGCCAGCAGCTTAGAGGTGGTAACAGATACGCAGTATTTT. It is translated as CASSLEVVTDTQYF. V and J are TRBV7-2 and TRBJ2-3; D gene uncertain. Germline V gene lookup returns CDR1 SGHTA and CDR2 FQGNSA. The V end lost 1 base, the J end lost 3 bases, and 8 bases lay between the germline ends. There are 14 residues in the CDR3. Using reference TRBV7-2 and TRBJ2-3 for the parts outside the CDR3, the full variable domain is GAGVSQSPSNKVTEKGKDVELRCDPISGHTALYWYRQSLGQGLEFLIYFQGNSAPDKSGLPSDRFSAERTGGSVSTLTIQRTQQEDSAVYLCASSLEVVTDTQYFGPGTRLTVL.

V is TRBV5-1 and J is TRBJ2-3; D is undetermined. Trimming shortened V by 9 bases and J by 0 bases, and 11 bases separated the two germline ends. Germline assignment: CDR1 SGHRS and CDR2 YFSETQ. The CDR3 is 13 amino acids. CDR3 sequence: CATRPGSTDTQYF. CDR3 nucleotide sequence: TGCGCCACCCGACCCGGTAGCACAGATACGCAGTATTTT.

The chain couples TRBV5-4 to TRBJ2-1; D is uncertain. The CDR3 has 13 residues. V was cut by 0 bases and J by 6 bases, with 7 bases left in between. CDR1 and CDR2 from the germline V gene are SGHNT and YYREEE (reference sequence). CDR3 region: CASSLARINEQFF. In DNA, the CDR3 is TGTGCCAGCAGCTTGGCAAGGATCAATGAGCAGTTCTTC.

In the case of this clone: Other DNA sequences of this sample code for an identical CDR3. This chain links TRBV28 with TRBJ2-3, with 10 bases lining up with TRBD2. V gave up 2 bases and J gave up 2 bases; unmatched junction bases: 1. Germline CDR1 MDHEN, CDR2 SYDVKM. This CDR3 has 15 amino acids. CDR3 DNA: TGTGCCAGCAGTTTAAGCGGGAGGGCCACAGATACGCAGTATTTT. Residues: CASSLSGRATDTQYF.

The V call is TRBV4-1, the J call TRBJ2-7; TRBD1 agrees at 7 bases. V shed 2 bases, J shed 5 bases, and the junction held 9 bases outside the gene matches. Germline V CDR1 and CDR2: MGHRA, YSYEKL. This CDR3 spans 15 amino acids. CDR3 bases: TGCGCCAGCAGCCAAATAGACAGGGTAATCGACGAGCAGTACTTC. Encoded protein: CASSQIDRVIDEQYF.

For this clone: The same CDR3 also results from other DNA sequences found in this sample. This chain's CDR3 is CASSLALTGGTDTQYF. The CDR3, as DNA: TGTGCCAGCAGCTTAGCGCTGACAGGGGGCACAGATACGCAGTATTTT. The chain carries TRBV7-2 and TRBJ2-3; 8 positions agree with TRBD1. J lost 1 base, V lost 0 bases, and 3 bases had no gene match. Germline CDR1 reads SGHTA; CDR2 reads FQGNSA. The CDR3 totals 16 residues. Looking up the rest from reference TRBV7-2 and TRBJ2-3 gives the full variable domain: GAGVSQSPSNKVTEKGKDVELRCDPISGHTALYWYRQSLGQGLEFLIYFQGNSAPDKSGLPSDRFSAERTGGSVSTLTIQRTQQEDSAVYLCASSLALTGGTDTQYFGPGTRLTVL.

This clone showed up just once. The rearrangement uses TRBV4-1 and TRBJ2-1; 7 bases line up with TRBD1. Germline trimming cut 8 bases from V and 4 bases from J; bases unmatched to any gene: 5. Per germline, CDR1 MGHRA and CDR2 YSYEKL. This CDR3 spans 13 amino acids. The CDR3 here is CASSGGRYNEQFF. Here the CDR3 DNA reads TGCGCCAGCTCAGGGGGTAGATACAATGAGCAGTTCTTC.

The chain couples TRBV4-2 to TRBJ2-3; 9 bases agree with TRBD2. J lost 2 bases, V lost 1 base, and 4 bases had no gene match. CDR3 length: 16 amino acids. CDR1 and CDR2 from the germline V gene are LGHNA and YNFKEQ. The CDR3 is CASSQVTSGLTDTQYF. The DNA for the CDR3 is TGTGCCAGCAGCCAAGTAACTAGCGGGCTCACAGATACGCAGTATTTT.

The chain employs TRBV30 and TRBJ2-7; D tentatively fits TRBD1 or TRBD2 (5 bases each). V was clipped by 3 bases and J by 3 bases, with 9 bases between them. Germline lookup yields CDR1 GTSNPN and CDR2 SVGIG (reference sequence). This CDR3 spans 12 amino acids. CDR3 loop: CAWSRDVYEQYF. Here the CDR3 DNA reads TGTGCCTGGAGCCGGGACGTCTACGAGCAGTACTTC.

The chain employs TRBV7-9 and TRBJ2-1; no clear D gene. V shed 4 bases and J shed 2 bases, with 9 bases lying between them. Germline V lookup: CDR1 SEHNR, CDR2 FQNEAQ (reference sequence). This CDR3 contains 14 residues. The CDR3 spells CASSSRITYNEQFF. CDR3 in DNA: TGTGCCAGCAGCTCCCGGATTACCTACAATGAGCAGTTCTTC. Variable domain in full (rest from reference TRBV7-9 and TRBJ2-1): DTGVSQNPRHKITKRGQNVTFRCDPISEHNRLYWYRQTLGQGPEFLTYFQNEAQLEKSRLLSDRFSAERPKGSFSTLEIQRTEQGDSAMYLCASSSRITYNEQFFGPGTRLTVL.

The J gene is TRBJ2-1, the V gene TRBV30; either TRBD1 or TRBD2 may fit D (5 bases each). The CDR3 sequence is 15 residues long. Trimming removed 0 bases from V and 5 bases from J, with 14 bases in between. Germline V gene sequence: CDR1 GTSNPN, CDR2 SVGIG (reference sequence). In DNA form, the CDR3 reads TGTGCCTGGAGTGTGGGGGTGCACTTAAACAATGAGCAGTTCTTC. Amino acid sequence: CAWSVGVHLNNEQFF.

This clone is a singleton in its sample. The chain recombines TRBV10-3 with TRBJ1-4; TRBD1 agrees at 7 bases. Looked up from germline, CDR1 is ENHRY and CDR2 is SYGVKD. The CDR3 consists of 14 residues. Germline trimming cut 4 bases from V and 8 bases from J; bases unmatched to any gene: 7. The CDR3 spells CAISAGQTKEKLFF. CDR3 coding DNA: TGTGCCATCAGTGCGGGACAGACGAAAGAAAAACTGTTTTTT.

The chain recombines TRBV30 with TRBJ1-5; D is unclear. The CDR3 length is 13 residues. The ends were cut back, 4 bases at V and 0 bases at J, with 7 bases in the middle. Germline V lookup: CDR1 GTSNPN, CDR2 SVGIG (reference sequence). CDR3 nucleotides: TGTGCCTGGACAGCTAATAGCAATCAGCCCCAGCATTTT. Translated: CAWTANSNQPQHF. The full variable domain, its missing parts supplied by reference TRBV30 and TRBJ1-5, is SQTIHQWPATLVQPVGSPLSLECTVEGTSNPNLYWYRQAAGRGLQLLFYSVGIGQISSEVPQNLSASRPQDRQFILSSKKLLLSDSGFYLCAWTANSNQPQHFGDGTRLSIL.